This T cell receptor beta chain was found in a study of beta chain features in type 1 diabetes. This clone was found a few times. Expressed TCRB transcripts were sequenced because the isolated RNA had all been reverse transcribed beforehand. The data were produced by immunoSEQ multiplex PCR, yet TCRdb's version contains in-frame clones alone and is incomplete. The table shows around 430,000 clones, with over 25% occurring only once. The sequence came from a man younger than 35 in good health. Sequencing was carried out using naive CD4+ T cells from blood.

The CDR3 coding sequence is TGTGCCTGGAGTGTTGGGGGACCCCTCCACTTT. Translating gives CAWSVGGPLHF. The chain employs TRBV30 and TRBJ1-6; TRBD1 is a possible D gene (5 bases). The CDR3 is made up of 11 amino acids. In germline, CDR1 is GTSNPN, CDR2 SVGIG (reference sequence). Trimming shortened V by 0 bases and J by 12 bases, and 6 bases separated the two germline ends.